The sequence of this T cell receptor (beta chain) was determined in a study of blood T cell repertoires in COVID-19 (dated by TCRdb to about 2020). Some background on the complete study: The collaborator samples originated in the United States, Italy and Spain and spanned the acute and convalescent phases of COVID-19. The material from the prospective study consisted of cDNA or gDNA derived from T cells, B-cell-depleted T cells, or PBMCs. Subjects who had been exposed to COVID-19, were actively infected with it, or had recovered from it provided the deeply sampled blood TCRbeta repertoires that made up the dataset. A freely available public database, intended as a resource for researchers studying the immune response to SARS-CoV-2, is where the repertoires were released. The samples were drawn from two sources: the first 160 participants of the ongoing ImmuneRACE study, and over 950 subjects contributed by 6 global collaborators. A de-identified subject ID, COVID-19 status, age in years and sex were almost always included in the sample metadata. Where available, HLA class I and class II types were obtained from metadata supplied by the sample provider rather than from assay-based typing. What the work shows at the level of the full study, not this receptor alone: The amount of clinical and demographic metadata varied by source and participant and was provided uncurated.

Remarks on this clone: It has no known antigen specificity. Base qualities are not at hand, and no much larger clone is one base apart.

From V the trimming removes 6 bases and from J it removes 1 base, while the gene matches leave 7 bases of the junction unaccounted for. CDR1 and CDR2, per the germline V gene, are MNHEY and SVGAGI. CDR3 length: 15 amino acids, cysteine to phenylalanine. Kept here is only the CDR3 DNA, which spans 45 bases and is read in frame from base 1. The immunoSEQ Assay, a bias-controlled multiplex PCR, was used to amplify TCRbeta CDR3 regions from genomic DNA. As for how the authors treated the data: The number of nucleated cells in each sample was estimated from the amplification of reference gene primers within the assay. Sequence reads were collapsed and filtered to measure the absolute abundance of every unique TCRbeta CDR3 rearrangement. For each sample, productive Simpson clonality was calculated as the square root of Simpson's diversity index over productive rearrangements. TCRdb carries this immuneACCESS record with in-frame sequences only. Its versions omit some clonotypes, under half of them owing to an unresolved V gene in the studies checked, with the rest unexplained. D and trimming come from the DNA, and the V and J calls and clone size come from that table. The sample contains about 60,000 clones, more than 70% of them found a single time. The ten largest clones take up roughly 3.5% of the sample.

Each collaborating institution followed its own protocols to collect whole blood in K2EDTA tubes. Collaborator samples were shipped for TCRbeta analysis as frozen whole blood, isolated PBMCs, or DNA extracted from either sample type. The V and J genes are TRBV6-5 and TRBJ2-3, and 7 junctional nucleotides match TRBD1. The sample was peripheral blood. The receptor was isolated from a man between 65 and 85 years old with acute or convalescent COVID-19. The bases read TGTGCCAGCAGCAGACAGGGCGCGGGCACAGATACGCAGTATTTT. Protein translation: CASSRQGAGTDTQYF.